This entry lists 26 T cell receptor beta chains sequenced from one sample in a study of OX40 agonist ivuxolimab in advanced cancers. Clones were read by immunoSEQ multiplex PCR, and TCRdb kept only the in-frame ones, dropping some. The sample consists of roughly 100,000 clones, roughly 84% of them appearing once. The sample was CD4+ or CD8+ T cells sorted from blood, taken in a trial of the OX40 agonist ivuxolimab. The receptors originated from an adult with an advanced solid tumor such as melanoma, head and neck, liver or kidney cancer.

The count of this clone is one. The chain has TRBV4-3 and TRBJ2-7, with 7 bases lining up with TRBD1. The CDR3 sequence is 15 residues long. After removal of 5 bases from V and 0 bases from J, the junction contained 7 bases not matched to a gene. Germline CDR1 reads LGHNA; CDR2 reads YSLEER. The CDR3 DNA sequence: TGCGCCAGCAGCTCACTGACAGGGAGCTCCTACGAGCAGTACTTC. Protein sequence: CASSSLTGSSYEQYF.

This chain links TRBV10-3 with TRBJ1-2; tentatively, D is TRBD1 (5 bases). Per the germline V gene, CDR1 is ENHRY and CDR2 is SYGVKD. V was pared by 4 bases and J by 6 bases, with 12 bases between. This CDR3 region has 13 residues. CDR3 protein: CAISGLGDNGYTF. The CDR3 region has the DNA TGTGCCATCAGTGGTTTAGGGGATAATGGCTACACCTTC.

This clone was detected a few times. The CDR3 loop is CASSHSTGLNEQYV. The CDR3 bases are TGTGCCAGCAGCCATTCGACAGGGCTCAACGAGCAGTACGTC. The chain has TRBV11-1 and TRBJ2-7; 7 bases are shared with TRBD1. CDR1 and CDR2 (germline): SGHAT, FQDESV (reference sequence). The length of the CDR3 is 14 residues. V shed 5 bases, J shed 5 bases, and the junction held 9 bases outside the gene matches.

The chain carries TRBV6-5 and TRBJ2-7; D is ambiguous. From germline, CDR1 is MNHEY and CDR2 SVGAGI. The CDR3 sequence is 11 residues long. Trimming stripped 9 bases from V and 3 bases from J, with 9 bases between. CDR3 amino acids: CARLRDYEQYV. In DNA form, the CDR3 reads TGTGCCAGACTGCGCGACTACGAGCAGTACGTC.

The J gene is TRBJ2-2, the V gene TRBV11-2; 8 bases are shared with TRBD1. Per germline, CDR1 SGHAT and CDR2 FQNNGV. V shed 2 bases and J 4 bases; nucleotides not matched to a gene: 15. The CDR3 runs 19 residues. DNA for the CDR3: TGTGCCAGCAGCTTAAGACAACCAATCGGACAGGGAGTCACCGGGGAGCTGTTTTTT. Translation: CASSLRQPIGQGVTGELFF.

In its sample, this clone was seen a few times. The V gene is TRBV10-3, the J gene TRBJ2-1; D is ambiguous. Germline V gene sequence: CDR1 ENHRY, CDR2 SYGVKD. V gave up 7 bases and J gave up 0 bases, with 7 bases separating them. CDR3 length: 13 amino acids. The CDR3 region has the DNA TGTGCCATCACCCCAGACTCCTACAATGAGCAGTTCTTC. It encodes CAITPDSYNEQFF.

This rearrangement joins TRBV4-1 to TRBJ2-5; TRBD1 matches at 7 bases. The V segment lost 1 base and the J segment 2 bases; nucleotides outside the gene matches: 1. Looked up from germline, CDR1 is MGHRA and CDR2 is YSYEKL. The CDR3 consists of 14 residues. CDR3 in DNA: TGCGCCAGCAGCCAAGGGGACAGACAAGAGACCCAGTACTTC. Its translation is CASSQGDRQETQYF.

V usage is TRBV15 and J usage is TRBJ2-3; either TRBD1 or TRBD2 may fit D (5 bases each). V was cut by 5 bases and J by 4 bases, with 13 bases left in between. The CDR3 is 14 residues long. CDR1 and CDR2 from the germline V gene are LNHNV and YYDKDF (reference sequence). The CDR3 reads CATSRARGPDTQYF. The CDR3 region has the DNA TGTGCCACCAGCCGGGCCCGGGGCCCAGATACGCAGTATTTT.

The chain uses TRBV6-5 and TRBJ2-7; D not certain. The CDR3 runs to 13 residues. V was clipped by 8 bases and J by 3 bases, with 14 bases between them. Germline CDR1 MNHEY, CDR2 SVGAGI. The CDR3 sequence is CASADTFNYEQYF. In DNA, the CDR3 is TGTGCCAGCGCCGACACGTTTAACTACGAGCAGTACTTC.

The rearrangement links TRBV5-4 to TRBJ1-3; D may be TRBD1 (6 bases). Germline CDR1 is SGHNT and CDR2 is YYREEE (reference sequence). The CDR3 consists of 15 residues. Trimming shortened V by 4 bases and J by 2 bases, and 13 bases separated the two germline ends. As DNA, the CDR3 is TGTGCCAGCAGCGTCGACAGGCGCGCTGGAAACACCATATATTTT. Translating it yields CASSVDRRAGNTIYF.

The chain combines TRBV5-1 with TRBJ1-1; 9 bases map to TRBD1. Germline V gene lookup returns CDR1 SGHRS and CDR2 YFSETQ. The CDR3 covers 15 residues. Losses at the gene ends were 6 bases for V and 3 bases for J; bases not matched to a gene: 9. CDR3 protein: CASNRDRAGDTEAFF. The CDR3 region has the DNA TGCGCCAGCAATCGGGACAGGGCCGGGGACACTGAAGCTTTCTTT.

The rearrangement links TRBV5-1 to TRBJ2-2; D possibly matches TRBD1 or TRBD2 (5 bases each). V was pared by 1 base and J by 4 bases, with 11 bases between. There are 15 residues in the CDR3. Germline CDR1 SGHRS, CDR2 YFSETQ. The CDR3: CASSLQQAGTGELFF. In DNA form, the CDR3 reads TGCGCCAGCAGCTTGCAACAGGCGGGCACCGGGGAGCTGTTTTTT.

The chain carries TRBV5-1 and TRBJ2-2, with D possibly called TRBD1 or TRBD2 (5 bases each). CDR3 length: 15 residues. The germline gives CDR1 SGHRS, CDR2 YFSETQ. V was trimmed by 0 bases and J by 5 bases, leaving 11 bases between them. CDR3 protein: CASSLGGARTGELFF. CDR3 DNA sequence: TGCGCCAGCAGCTTGGGAGGGGCGAGGACCGGGGAGCTGTTTTTT.

The chain links TRBV6-5 to TRBJ2-5; either TRBD1 or TRBD2 may supply D (7 bases each). The CDR3 loop spans 15 amino acids. CDR1 and CDR2 from the germline V gene are MNHEY and SVGAGI. Between the trimmed V and J ends, which lost 7 bases and 7 bases, there was a span of 22 bases. The CDR3 nucleotides read TGTGCCAGCACCTCCTCGGGGAGGGGGCTGGGGACCCAGTACTTC. It translates to CASTSSGRGLGTQYF.

The V call is TRBV4-3, the J call TRBJ2-3; possibly TRBD1 for D (5 bases). Germline CDR1 is LGHNA and CDR2 is YSLEER. The CDR3 spans 14 residues. The germline V and J ends were trimmed by 0 bases and 3 bases, with 7 bases remaining between them. The CDR3 bases are TGCGCCAGCAGCCAAGAGCCAGGGACAGATACGCAGTATTTT. Translated, it gives CASSQEPGTDTQYF.

The chain uses TRBV28 and TRBJ2-2; a weak D match, TRBD2 (6 bases). This CDR3 has 13 residues. Trimming removed 10 bases at V and 1 base at J, with 10 bases between. Looked up from germline, CDR1 is MDHEN and CDR2 is SYDVKM. The CDR3 loop reads CATAGRNTGELFF. The CDR3 DNA is TGTGCCACCGCCGGGAGGAACACCGGGGAGCTGTTTTTT.

This sequence joins TRBV4-3 and TRBJ2-2; TRBD2 matches 9 bases. Germline loops: CDR1 LGHNA, CDR2 YSLEER. The CDR3 runs to 17 residues. With V trimmed by 4 bases and J by 4 bases, 10 bases remained unmatched. DNA for the CDR3: TGCGCCAGCAGCCCTAGCGGGGCTAGCGGGGTCACCGGGGAGCTGTTTTTT. This sequence encodes CASSPSGASGVTGELFF.

This chain links TRBV9 with TRBJ2-5; 9 bases align to TRBD1. Germline V lookup: CDR1 SGDLS, CDR2 YYNGEE. V gave up 4 bases and J gave up 4 bases; unmatched junction bases: 11. This CDR3 has 16 residues. The CDR3 spells CASSSRTGDTLETQYF. Written as DNA, the CDR3 is TGTGCCAGCAGCTCCCGGACAGGGGATACCTTAGAGACCCAGTACTTC. The entire variable domain, with the rest obtained from reference TRBV9 and TRBJ2-5, is as follows: DSGVTQTPKHLITATGQRVTLRCSPRSGDLSVYWYQQSLDQGLQFLIQYYNGEERAKGNILERFSAQQFPDLHSELNLSSLELGDSALYFCASSSRTGDTLETQYFGPGTRLLVL.

The chain couples TRBV7-3 to TRBJ1-6; D is ambiguous. There are 16 residues in the CDR3. Germline V gives CDR1 SGHTA, CDR2 FQGTGA. The V end lost 0 bases, the J end lost 5 bases, and 11 bases lay between the germline ends. The CDR3, as DNA: TGTGCCAGCAGCTTAACGGGCACGGGGAATAATTCACCCCTCCACTTT. Translated, it gives CASSLTGTGNNSPLHF.

This clone was counted once. This sequence joins TRBV6-1 and TRBJ2-5; D may be TRBD2 (7 bases). The V gene lost 5 bases and the J gene lost 7 bases, with 11 bases spanning the gap. This CDR3 comprises 12 residues. The V gene's germline CDR1 is MNHNS and CDR2 SASEGT. CDR3 sequence reads: CASSRGAGTQYF. CDR3 DNA sequence: TGTGCCAGCAGTCGGGGGGCCGGGACCCAGTACTTC.

The chain combines TRBV28 with TRBJ1-2; D unresolved. The germline V and J ends were trimmed by 0 bases and 3 bases, with 20 bases remaining between them. Germline V gene data show CDR1 as MDHEN and CDR2 as SYDVKM. The length of the CDR3 is 18 residues. CDR3 in DNA: TGTGCCAGCAGTTTATGGTTATCCGGTGGGGAAGAGCACTATGGCTACACCTTC. This encodes CASSLWLSGGEEHYGYTF.

The rearrangement joins TRBV11-2 to TRBJ2-1, with 9 bases that match TRBD1. Trimming took 6 bases from V and 7 from J; bases not matched to a gene: 7. The CDR3 is 14 amino acids. Per the germline V gene, CDR1 is SGHAT and CDR2 is FQNNGV. CDR3 sequence reads: CASSWTGAGNEQFF. The CDR3 region has the DNA TGTGCCAGCAGTTGGACAGGGGCGGGGAATGAGCAGTTCTTC.

CDR3 sequence reads: CASSLQGMSGDIQYF. The CDR3 nucleotides read TGTGCCAGCAGTCTACAGGGGATGAGTGGGGACATTCAGTACTTC. The gene calls are TRBV7-8 and TRBJ2-4, with TRBD1 matching 7 bases. Losses at the gene ends were 6 bases for V and 8 bases for J; bases not matched to a gene: 13. The V gene's germline CDR1 is SGHVS and CDR2 FQNEAQ. CDR3 length: 15 amino acids.

V and J are TRBV7-2 and TRBJ1-4, with unresolved D. Trimming pared 3 bases from V and 7 bases from J, leaving 12 bases between. Germline CDR1 is SGHTA and CDR2 is FQGNSA. CDR3 length equals 14 residues. DNA for the CDR3: TGTGCCAGCAGCTTCCAAGGGTTACGTGAAAAACTGTTTTTT. The encoded protein is CASSFQGLREKLFF.

This clone occurred a few times. The chain links TRBV7-2 to TRBJ1-2; D is unclear. Per the germline V gene, CDR1 is SGHTA and CDR2 is FQGNSA. The CDR3 consists of 11 residues. Trimming shortened V by 4 bases and J by 4 bases, and 4 bases separated the two germline ends. The DNA for the CDR3 is TGTGCCAGCAGCTCCTCCTATGGCTACACCTTC. It specifies CASSSSYGYTF.

This clone came up once. V usage is TRBV19 and J usage is TRBJ2-3; 10 bases fit TRBD1. The CDR3 runs 15 residues. The V gene end was trimmed by 4 bases and the J gene end by 5 bases; junction bases not matched to a gene: 6. Germline V gives CDR1 LNHDA, CDR2 SQIVND (reference sequence). CDR3 amino acids: CASSRPGQGIDTQYF. For the CDR3, the DNA is TGTGCCAGTAGTAGGCCGGGACAGGGGATAGATACGCAGTATTTT.